This is a list of T cell receptor beta chains from one sample in a study of blood T cell repertoires in COVID-19. The repertoire was sequenced with immunoSEQ multiplex PCR; TCRdb's copy has only in-frame clones and lacks some. Of over 300,000 clones listed, roughly 88% are singletons. The sequenced sample was peripheral blood. Receptor source: a woman between 50 and 59 years old with acute or convalescent COVID-19. Each CDR3 is given with its conserved first and last residue. The D gene is left open where the match is weak. Size is omitted from some rows. Given values are once, few, many or a class for expanded clones.

J gene: TRBJ2-7
V gene: TRBV4-1
D gene: -
clone size: -
CDR3 DNA: TGCGCCAGCAGCCAAGGGCCAGGGGGGTGGAACGAGCAGTACTTC
CDR3 protein: CASSQGPGGWNEQYF

J gene: TRBJ2-1
V gene: TRBV5-1
D gene: TRBD2
clone size: -
CDR3 DNA: TGCGCCAGCAGCCCTTTGTCGGGAGGAGGCAATGAGCAGTTCTTC
CDR3 protein: CASSPLSGGGNEQFF

J gene: TRBJ1-3
V gene: TRBV4-1
D gene: -
clone size: few
CDR3 DNA: TGCGCCAGCAGCCGACAGGAGGATGACACCATATATTTT
CDR3 protein: CASSRQEDDTIYF

J gene: TRBJ2-3
V gene: TRBV5-1
D gene: TRBD1
clone size: -
CDR3 DNA: TGCGCCAGCAGCTCAAGACAGGGCGCAGATACGCAGTATTTT
CDR3 protein: CASSSRQGADTQYF

J gene: TRBJ1-2
V gene: TRBV15
D gene: -
clone size: once
CDR3 DNA: TGTGCCACCAGCAGAGGGGACACTAACTATGGCTACACCTTC
CDR3 protein: CATSRGDTNYGYTF

J gene: TRBJ2-6
V gene: TRBV7-2
D gene: -
clone size: -
CDR3 DNA: TGTGCCAGCAGCTTAGTAGGAGCTTCTGGGGCCAACGTCCTGACTTTC
CDR3 protein: CASSLVGASGANVLTF

J gene: TRBJ2-1
V gene: TRBV7-6
D gene: TRBD2
clone size: -
CDR3 DNA: TGTGCCAGCAGCCGACTAGCGGGATCAGGGGATGAGCAGTTCTTC
CDR3 protein: CASSRLAGSGDEQFF

J gene: TRBJ2-2
V gene: TRBV19
D gene: TRBD1
clone size: -
CDR3 DNA: TGTGCCAGTAGTTTCGCGGACAGGGGGATCACCGGGGAGCTGTTTTTT
CDR3 protein: CASSFADRGITGELFF

J gene: TRBJ2-3
V gene: TRBV27
D gene: -
clone size: -
CDR3 DNA: TGTGCCAGCCGCGGAACAGATACGCAGTATTTT
CDR3 protein: CASRGTDTQYF

J gene: TRBJ1-4
V gene: TRBV27
D gene: TRBD1
clone size: -
CDR3 DNA: TGTGCCAGCAGTTCCGACAGGGCGGCGGAAAAACTGTTTTTT
CDR3 protein: CASSSDRAAEKLFF

J gene: TRBJ2-7
V gene: TRBV9
D gene: TRBD2
clone size: once
CDR3 DNA: TGTGCCAGCAGCGTTAGCGGGAGCCTCTCCTACGAGCAGTACTTC
CDR3 protein: CASSVSGSLSYEQYF

J gene: TRBJ2-1
V gene: TRBV9
D gene: TRBD2
clone size: -
CDR3 DNA: TGTGCCAGCAGCGTAGATGGCGGGAGTTACAATGAGCAGTTCTTC
CDR3 protein: CASSVDGGSYNEQFF

J gene: TRBJ1-6
V gene: TRBV12-2
D gene: -
clone size: few
CDR3 DNA: TGTGCAAGTCGCTTCCGGCGCACGGGTAATTCACCCCTCCACTTT
CDR3 protein: CASRFRRTGNSPLHF

J gene: TRBJ1-2
V gene: TRBV7-8
D gene: TRBD1
clone size: -
CDR3 DNA: TGTGCCAGCAGCTCCCCGGGGGGGACAGGGAATGGCTACACCTTC
CDR3 protein: CASSSPGGTGNGYTF

J gene: TRBJ2-5
V gene: TRBV19
D gene: -
clone size: -
CDR3 DNA: TGTGCCAGTAGTATCTTTGAGACCCAGTACTTC
CDR3 protein: CASSIFETQYF

J gene: TRBJ1-4
V gene: TRBV18
D gene: -
clone size: -
CDR3 DNA: TGTGCCACGGCACAGACAGGACCTAATGAAAAACTGTTTTTT
CDR3 protein: CATAQTGPNEKLFF

J gene: TRBJ1-4
V gene: TRBV25-1
D gene: TRBD1
clone size: -
CDR3 DNA: TGTGCCAGCAGTCCCTCGACAGGGTTGGATGAAAAACTGTTTTTT
CDR3 protein: CASSPSTGLDEKLFF

J gene: TRBJ2-7
V gene: TRBV30
D gene: TRBD2
clone size: once
CDR3 DNA: TGTGCCTGGAGTCCCCCGGGAGGGTCCTACGAGCAGTACTTC
CDR3 protein: CAWSPPGGSYEQYF

J gene: TRBJ2-5
V gene: TRBV3-1/TRBV3-2
D gene: TRBD2
clone size: -
CDR3 DNA: TGTGCCAGCAGGCGACTAGCTGAAGAGACCCAGTACTTC
CDR3 protein: CASRRLAEETQYF

J gene: TRBJ2-1
V gene: TRBV28
D gene: TRBD1
clone size: -
CDR3 DNA: TGTGCCAGCAGTCGTGATACAGGGGGCTTTCTAGACAATGAGCAGTTCTTC
CDR3 protein: CASSRDTGGFLDNEQFF

J gene: TRBJ2-5
V gene: TRBV27
D gene: TRBD2
clone size: -
CDR3 DNA: TGTGCCAGCAGTGTCCTCCTAGCGGGAGGGCCGGGAGAGACCCAGTACTTC
CDR3 protein: CASSVLLAGGPGETQYF

J gene: TRBJ2-2
V gene: TRBV28
D gene: TRBD2
clone size: -
CDR3 DNA: TGTGCCAGCAGTTTACGGGGGGCGAACACCGGGGAGCTGTTTTTT
CDR3 protein: CASSLRGANTGELFF

J gene: TRBJ2-3
V gene: TRBV5-1
D gene: TRBD2
clone size: once
CDR3 DNA: TGCGCCAGCAGCTCTCTTAGCGGGAGCGCGTCTTCCACAGATACGCAGTATTTT
CDR3 protein: CASSSLSGSASSTDTQYF

J gene: TRBJ2-1
V gene: TRBV10-3
D gene: -
clone size: -
CDR3 DNA: TGTGCCATCACGAGGGGACAAAGCTCCTACAATGAGCAGTTCTTC
CDR3 protein: CAITRGQSSYNEQFF

J gene: TRBJ2-3
V gene: TRBV11-3
D gene: TRBD2
clone size: -
CDR3 DNA: TGTGCCAGCAGCTTAGCGGGAGGGTTCACAGATACGCAGTATTTT
CDR3 protein: CASSLAGGFTDTQYF

J gene: TRBJ2-2
V gene: TRBV20-1
D gene: -
clone size: -
CDR3 DNA: TGCAGTGCTACAGGATCAGGGGAGCTGTTTTTT
CDR3 protein: CSATGSGELFF

J gene: TRBJ2-7
V gene: TRBV28
D gene: TRBD2
clone size: -
CDR3 DNA: TGTGCCAGCAGCCCAACCGGAGCGGGGGGCTACGAGCAGTACTTC
CDR3 protein: CASSPTGAGGYEQYF

J gene: TRBJ2-7
V gene: TRBV2
D gene: TRBD2
clone size: -
CDR3 DNA: TGTGCCAGCAGTGAGGGGCTAGCGGGAGTTGAGCAGTACTTC
CDR3 protein: CASSEGLAGVEQYF

J gene: TRBJ2-5
V gene: TRBV27
D gene: -
clone size: -
CDR3 DNA: TGTGCCAGCAGTCCGTTTCGGAGTGGGGAGACCCAGTACTTC
CDR3 protein: CASSPFRSGETQYF

J gene: TRBJ2-7
V gene: TRBV5-5
D gene: TRBD1
clone size: -
CDR3 DNA: TGTGCCAGCAGCGACCTGGGACAGGGGGGCTACGAGCAGTACTTC
CDR3 protein: CASSDLGQGGYEQYF

J gene: TRBJ1-6
V gene: TRBV28
D gene: -
clone size: -
CDR3 DNA: TGTGCCAGCAGTGGGGCGACACCCCTCCACTTT
CDR3 protein: CASSGATPLHF

J gene: TRBJ1-4
V gene: TRBV7-9
D gene: TRBD1
clone size: -
CDR3 DNA: TGTGCCAGCAGCCCGGGACAGGCAACTAATGAAAAACTGTTTTTT
CDR3 protein: CASSPGQATNEKLFF

J gene: TRBJ2-1
V gene: TRBV19
D gene: -
clone size: -
CDR3 DNA: TGTGCCAGTAGGTCCCGGGGTGGCAATGAGCAGTTCTTC
CDR3 protein: CASRSRGGNEQFF

J gene: TRBJ2-3
V gene: TRBV19
D gene: -
clone size: once
CDR3 DNA: TGTGCCAGTAGTAAAGGAGATCGGGATACGCAGTATTTT
CDR3 protein: CASSKGDRDTQYF

J gene: TRBJ2-1
V gene: TRBV6-6
D gene: TRBD1
clone size: -
CDR3 DNA: TGTGCCAGCAGTTCCTTGACAGGGGGCGTTTCCAATGAGCAGTTCTTC
CDR3 protein: CASSSLTGGVSNEQFF

J gene: TRBJ2-3
V gene: TRBV28
D gene: TRBD2
clone size: -
CDR3 DNA: TGTGCCAGCAGTCTGGGGAGGGACGGCTACACAGATACGCAGTATTTT
CDR3 protein: CASSLGRDGYTDTQYF

J gene: TRBJ2-1
V gene: TRBV9
D gene: TRBD2
clone size: -
CDR3 DNA: TGTGCCAGCAGCGTAACTAGCGGCTACAATGAGCAGTTCTTC
CDR3 protein: CASSVTSGYNEQFF

J gene: TRBJ1-3
V gene: TRBV6-5
D gene: -
clone size: -
CDR3 DNA: TGTGCCAGCAGGTCCCACTCCTCTGGAAACACCATATATTTT
CDR3 protein: CASRSHSSGNTIYF

J gene: TRBJ2-3
V gene: TRBV7-3
D gene: -
clone size: -
CDR3 DNA: TGTGCCAGCAGCTTAAGTTCGGCTAGGCGCACAGATACGCAGTATTTT
CDR3 protein: CASSLSSARRTDTQYF

J gene: TRBJ1-1
V gene: TRBV6-5
D gene: -
clone size: -
CDR3 DNA: TGTGCCAGCAGTCAACGATGGCAGGAAGCTTTCTTT
CDR3 protein: CASSQRWQEAFF

J gene: TRBJ1-2
V gene: TRBV10-2
D gene: -
clone size: -
CDR3 DNA: TGCGCCAGCAGTGGCAGGGGCGGCTATGGCTACACCTTC
CDR3 protein: CASSGRGGYGYTF

J gene: TRBJ1-6
V gene: TRBV5-1
D gene: TRBD1
clone size: -
CDR3 DNA: TGCGCCAGCAGCTTCTCACAGGGGGCCTTCCGGGATTCACCCCTCCACTTT
CDR3 protein: CASSFSQGAFRDSPLHF

J gene: TRBJ2-7
V gene: TRBV9
D gene: TRBD2
clone size: -
CDR3 DNA: TGTGCCAGCAGCGTAGGGTCCGGCGGGAGGTACGAGCAGTACTTC
CDR3 protein: CASSVGSGGRYEQYF

J gene: TRBJ1-3
V gene: TRBV19
D gene: TRBD1
clone size: -
CDR3 DNA: TGTGCCAGTAGTACCTCGTACAGGGGGTTTGGAAACACCATATATTTT
CDR3 protein: CASSTSYRGFGNTIYF

J gene: TRBJ2-7
V gene: TRBV18
D gene: -
clone size: once
CDR3 DNA: TGTGCCAGCTCCCCCAGAGCGGACCACGAGCAGTACTTC
CDR3 protein: CASSPRADHEQYF

J gene: TRBJ2-5
V gene: TRBV30
D gene: TRBD2
clone size: -
CDR3 DNA: TGTGCCTGGAGTGGAGGGATGGCTAGCGGGGCGTGGGAGACCCAGTACTTC
CDR3 protein: CAWSGGMASGAWETQYF

J gene: TRBJ1-2
V gene: TRBV19
D gene: -
clone size: once
CDR3 DNA: TGTGCCAGTAGCCTCTCCGGAGCTAACTATGGCTACACCTTC
CDR3 protein: CASSLSGANYGYTF